The next 14 T cell receptor beta chains were all read from a single sample in a study of blood T cell repertoires in COVID-19. Clones were read by immunoSEQ multiplex PCR, and TCRdb kept only the in-frame ones, dropping some. The repertoire includes roughly 38,000 clones, approximately 86% of them detected once, and approximately 59% sits in the top ten. The material sequenced was peripheral blood. The receptor source for this set is a man in his 70s with acute or convalescent COVID-19.

The CDR3 DNA sequence: TGCGCCAGCAGCTTGGGCCTAGCGGGTCTCACCGGGGAGCTGTTTTTT. Translation gives CASSLGLAGLTGELFF. This chain connects TRBV5-1 to TRBJ2-2; 8 bases are shared with TRBD2. CDR1 and CDR2 (germline): SGHRS, YFSETQ. The CDR3 covers 16 residues. V lost 0 bases and J lost 4; bases outside the gene matches: 5.

The chain couples TRBV18 to TRBJ2-5; 13 bases are shared with TRBD2. From germline, CDR1 is KGHSH and CDR2 LQKENI. This CDR3 has 16 residues. Trimming cost V 3 bases and J 1 base; bases outside gene matches: 2. The CDR3: CASSPRLAGGQETQYF. The CDR3 DNA reads as TGTGCCAGCTCACCGCGACTAGCGGGAGGCCAAGAGACCCAGTACTTC.

This chain uses TRBV7-9 with TRBJ2-7; D is unresolved. Trimming removed 3 bases from V and 4 bases from J, with 10 bases in between. Germline V CDR1 and CDR2: SEHNR, FQNEAQ (reference sequence). The CDR3 consists of 13 residues. The CDR3 nucleotides read TGTGCCAGCAGCTTCTCGGGTAGTTACGAGCAGTACTTC. Amino acid sequence: CASSFSGSYEQYF.

The CDR3 spells CASFSVLRQVSNQPQHF. The CDR3 nucleotides read TGTGCCAGCTTTTCCGTTCTTCGACAGGTTAGCAATCAGCCCCAGCATTTT. V gene TRBV5-4 combines with J gene TRBJ1-5; D perhaps matches TRBD1 (6 bases). CDR3 length equals 17 residues. V gave up 7 bases and J gave up 0 bases, with 20 bases separating them. Germline V gives CDR1 SGHNT, CDR2 YYREEE (reference sequence).

The sample holds a few counts of this clone. The J gene is TRBJ2-1, the V gene TRBV7-9; D not certain. The CDR3 is 15 residues long. Looked up from germline, CDR1 is SEHNR and CDR2 is FQNEAQ (reference sequence). The V end was cut by 4 bases, the J end by 3 bases, with 13 bases between. The chain's CDR3 is CASSSNSGVYNEQFF. The CDR3 region has the DNA TGTGCCAGCAGCTCAAATTCAGGCGTCTACAATGAGCAGTTCTTC.

J is TRBJ1-2 and V is TRBV5-1, with no clear D. The CDR3 spans 14 residues. V was trimmed by 0 bases and J by 5 bases, leaving 11 bases between them. The germline V gene encodes CDR1 SGHRS and CDR2 YFSETQ. CDR3 sequence reads: CASSLEAGSYGYTF. Written as DNA, the CDR3 is TGCGCCAGCAGCTTGGAGGCGGGATCTTATGGCTACACCTTC.

CDR3 amino acids: CASTDTSGTDTQYF. The CDR3 DNA is TGCGCCAGCACGGACACCTCTGGCACAGATACGCAGTATTTT. The chain has TRBV5-1 and TRBJ2-3, with D perhaps matching TRBD1 (5 bases). The CDR3 covers 14 residues. V was pared by 6 bases and J by 1 base, with 12 bases between. Per the germline V gene, CDR1 is SGHRS and CDR2 is YFSETQ.

This clone was counted a single time. The V call is TRBV9, the J call TRBJ2-7, with a weak D call TRBD2 (6 bases). The CDR3 is 14 residues long. With 0 bases removed from V and 1 base from J, the gap between germline ends came to 8 bases. Germline CDR1 SGDLS, CDR2 YYNGEE. The CDR3 reads CASSVGRESYEQYF. CDR3 bases: TGTGCCAGCAGCGTAGGGAGGGAGTCCTACGAGCAGTACTTC. Using reference TRBV9 and TRBJ2-7 for the parts outside the CDR3, the full variable domain is DSGVTQTPKHLITATGQRVTLRCSPRSGDLSVYWYQQSLDQGLQFLIQYYNGEERAKGNILERFSAQQFPDLHSELNLSSLELGDSALYFCASSVGRESYEQYFGPGTRLTVT.

The V and J genes are TRBV15 and TRBJ2-5; D ambiguous. V was clipped by 4 bases and J by 5 bases, with 17 bases between them. The germline gives CDR1 LNHNV, CDR2 YYDKDF (reference sequence). The CDR3 has 15 residues. CDR3 sequence reads: CATSIQGGDSETQYF. In DNA form, the CDR3 reads TGTGCCACCAGCATCCAAGGCGGCGATAGTGAGACCCAGTACTTC.

The chain employs TRBV6-5 and TRBJ1-3; possibly TRBD1 for D (5 bases). The V gene's germline CDR1 is MNHEY and CDR2 SVGAGI. Trimming removed 2 bases at V and 0 bases at J, with 8 bases between. The length of the CDR3 is 15 residues. The CDR3 DNA follows: TGTGCCAGCAGTTACGGGGGGTACTCTGGAAACACCATATATTTT. Translation: CASSYGGYSGNTIYF.

V usage is TRBV14 and J usage is TRBJ2-3; tentatively, D is TRBD1 (5 bases). This CDR3 has 14 residues. Germline V gene lookup returns CDR1 SGHDN and CDR2 FVKESK. The V and J ends lost 3 bases and 1 base respectively, with 8 bases between them. The CDR3 region has the DNA TGTGCCAGCAGCCAGCAGGGCGGCACAGATACGCAGTATTTT. Its protein product is CASSQQGGTDTQYF. Looking up the rest from reference TRBV14 and TRBJ2-3 gives the full variable domain: EAGVTQFPSHSVIEKGQTVTLRCDPISGHDNLYWYRRVMGKEIKFLLHFVKESKQDESGMPNNRFLAERTGGTYSTLKVQPAELEDSGVYFCASSQQGGTDTQYFGPGTRLTVL.

V is TRBV11-2 and J is TRBJ1-4, with 7 bases identical to TRBD1. J gave up 8 bases and V 4 bases, and 22 bases lay outside the gene matches. The germline CDR1 and CDR2 sequences are SGHAT and FQNNGV. The CDR3 is 19 residues long. CDR3 sequence: CASSSLRDSAPGRREKLFF. DNA for the CDR3: TGTGCCAGCAGCTCGCTCCGGGACAGCGCTCCCGGTCGAAGGGAAAAACTGTTTTTT.

The genes are TRBV9 and TRBJ2-2; no firm D call. V was shortened by 4 bases and J by 6 bases, with 10 bases between the two germline ends. Germline CDR1 is SGDLS and CDR2 is YYNGEE. This CDR3 is 13 amino acids long. CDR3 nucleotides: TGTGCCAGCAGCCCGCTAACGGCCGGGGAGCTGTTTTTT. It codes for CASSPLTAGELFF.

The V gene is TRBV7-2, the J gene TRBJ2-1; 10 bases agree with TRBD1. Trimming cost V 4 bases and J 7 bases; bases outside gene matches: 10. From germline, CDR1 is SGHTA and CDR2 FQGNSA. This CDR3 has 16 amino acids. In nucleotides, the CDR3 is TGTGCCAGCAGCTCGAAGACAGGGGGCTCCAGAAATGAGCAGTTCTTC. Translation gives CASSSKTGGSRNEQFF.